This T cell receptor (beta chain) originates from a study of response to subunit inactivated influenza vaccine. General study findings and limits: With each seasonal influenza vaccination, the authors suggested, few new T cells are recruited.

This clonotype was seen a handful of times. Its antigen is unidentified. TCRdb re-derived calls from the RT-PCR reads in MiXCR, one entry per CDR3 protein. The repertoire holds 450,000 to 700,000 distinct CDR3 sequences, with less than 15% as singletons. Germline V CDR1 and CDR2: LGHNA, YNFKEQ. The CDR3 extends over 15 amino acids. V was cut by 0 bases and J by 5 bases, with 11 bases left in between. This clonotype was obtained from a man aged 45-65 years who received an inactivated influenza vaccine. This chain joins TRBV4-2 and TRBJ2-1; D is possibly TRBD1 (5 bases). Source: PBMCs from blood, taken 12 days after vaccination. In DNA form, the CDR3 reads TGTGCCAGCAGCCAAGACGGACACGACGACAATGAGCAGTTCTTC. This codes for CASSQDGHDDNEQFF.